This T cell receptor (beta chain) was sequenced during a study of spatial heterogeneity in lung cancer. The time point was: sample taken at primary tumor resection. Samples came from roughly 72 TRACERx patients with untreated early-stage lung cancer. MiXCR, applied by TCRdb to the 5' RACE reads, yields one record per CDR3 protein. The repertoire has about 48,000 distinct CDR3 sequences, approximately 5% of them found once; the top ten carry 11%. Germline CDR1 reads KGHDR; CDR2 reads SFDVKD. The CDR3 contains 13 residues. V lost 9 bases and J lost 4; bases outside the gene matches: 5. The V gene is TRBV24-1, the J gene TRBJ2-1, with 7 bases fitting TRBD1. The sample here was PBMCs, taken at surgery. This TCR derives from a male donor with early-stage non-small cell lung cancer. The CDR3 coding sequence is TGTGCCACCTCGGGACAGCCGTACAATGAGCAGTTCTTC. It encodes CATSGQPYNEQFF.